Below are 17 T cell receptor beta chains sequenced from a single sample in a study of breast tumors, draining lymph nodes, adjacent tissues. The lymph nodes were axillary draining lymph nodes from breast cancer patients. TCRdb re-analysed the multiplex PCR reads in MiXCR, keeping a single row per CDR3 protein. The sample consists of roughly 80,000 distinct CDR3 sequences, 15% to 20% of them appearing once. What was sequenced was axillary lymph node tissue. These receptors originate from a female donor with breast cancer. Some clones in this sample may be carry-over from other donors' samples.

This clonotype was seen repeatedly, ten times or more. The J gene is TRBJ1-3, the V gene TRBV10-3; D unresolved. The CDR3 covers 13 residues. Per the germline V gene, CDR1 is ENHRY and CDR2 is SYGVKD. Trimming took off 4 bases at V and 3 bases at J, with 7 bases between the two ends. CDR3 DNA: TGTGCCATCAGTGTAGCCAGTGGAAACACCATATATTTT. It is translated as CAISVASGNTIYF.

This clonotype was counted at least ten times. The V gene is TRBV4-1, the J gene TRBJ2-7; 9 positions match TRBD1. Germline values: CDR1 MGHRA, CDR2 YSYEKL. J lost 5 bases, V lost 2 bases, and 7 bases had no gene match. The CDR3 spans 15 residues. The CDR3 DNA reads TGCGCCAGCAGCCAACCGGGACAGGGAGTCCACGAGCAGTACTTC. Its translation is CASSQPGQGVHEQYF.

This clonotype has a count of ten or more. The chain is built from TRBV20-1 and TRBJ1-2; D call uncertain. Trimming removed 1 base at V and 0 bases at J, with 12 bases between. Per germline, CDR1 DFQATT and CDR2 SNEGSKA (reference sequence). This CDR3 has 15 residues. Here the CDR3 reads CSARGKDTPNYGYTF. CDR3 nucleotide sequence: TGCAGTGCTAGAGGCAAAGACACCCCTAACTATGGCTACACCTTC.

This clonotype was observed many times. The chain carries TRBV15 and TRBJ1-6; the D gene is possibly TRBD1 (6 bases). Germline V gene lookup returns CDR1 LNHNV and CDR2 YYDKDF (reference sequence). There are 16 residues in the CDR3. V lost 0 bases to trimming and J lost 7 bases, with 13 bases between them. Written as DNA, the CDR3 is TGTGCCACCAGCAGAGATCACGCCAGGGGAAATTCACCCCTCCACTTT. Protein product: CATSRDHARGNSPLHF.

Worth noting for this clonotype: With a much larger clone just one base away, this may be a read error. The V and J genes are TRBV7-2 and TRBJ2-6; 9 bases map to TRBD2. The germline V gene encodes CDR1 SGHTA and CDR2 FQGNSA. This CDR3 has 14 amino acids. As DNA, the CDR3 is TGTGCCAGCTTAGCGGGAGCTGGGACCAACGTCCTGACTTTC. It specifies CASLAGAGTNVLTF.

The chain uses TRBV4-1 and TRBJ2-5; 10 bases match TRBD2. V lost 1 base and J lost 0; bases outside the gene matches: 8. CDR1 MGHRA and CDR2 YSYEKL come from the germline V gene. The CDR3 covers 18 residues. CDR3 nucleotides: TGCGCCAGCAGCCAAGTTCTAGCGGGAGACCCCTACCAAGAGACCCAGTACTTC. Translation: CASSQVLAGDPYQETQYF.

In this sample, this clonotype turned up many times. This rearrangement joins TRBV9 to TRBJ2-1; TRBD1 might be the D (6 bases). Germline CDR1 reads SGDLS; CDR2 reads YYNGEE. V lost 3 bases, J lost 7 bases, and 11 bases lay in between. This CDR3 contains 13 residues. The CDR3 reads CASSARTANEQFF. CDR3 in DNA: TGTGCCAGCAGCGCAAGGACAGCGAATGAGCAGTTCTTC.

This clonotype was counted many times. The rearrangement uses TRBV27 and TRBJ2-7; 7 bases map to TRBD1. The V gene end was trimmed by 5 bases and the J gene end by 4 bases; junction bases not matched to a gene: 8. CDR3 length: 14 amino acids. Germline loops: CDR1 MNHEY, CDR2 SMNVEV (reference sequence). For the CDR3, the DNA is TGTGCCAGCAGTGCGACAGGGTCGGGGTACGAGCAGTACTTC. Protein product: CASSATGSGYEQYF.

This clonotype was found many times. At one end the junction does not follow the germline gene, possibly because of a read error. The CDR3 here is CASGLFGTSGSNEQFF. The CDR3 coding sequence is TGTGCCAGCGGCTTGTTCGGGACTAGCGGGAGCAATGAGCAGTTCTTC. V and J are TRBV7-2 and TRBJ2-1; TRBD2 aligns across 14 bases. The germline V gene has CDR1 SGHTA and CDR2 FQGNSA. CDR3 length: 16 amino acids.

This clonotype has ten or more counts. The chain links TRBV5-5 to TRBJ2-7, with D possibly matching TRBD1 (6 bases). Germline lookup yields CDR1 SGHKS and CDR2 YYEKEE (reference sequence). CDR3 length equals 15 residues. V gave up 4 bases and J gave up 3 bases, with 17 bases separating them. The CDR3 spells CASSPTGTSVYEQYF. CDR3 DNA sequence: TGTGCCAGCAGCCCTACCGGGACAAGTGTCTACGAGCAGTACTTC.

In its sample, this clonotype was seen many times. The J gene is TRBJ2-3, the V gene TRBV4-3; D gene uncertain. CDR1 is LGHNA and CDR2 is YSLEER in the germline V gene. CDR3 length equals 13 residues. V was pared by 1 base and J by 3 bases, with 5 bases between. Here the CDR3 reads CASSQVETDTQYF. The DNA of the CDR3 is TGCGCCAGCAGCCAAGTTGAGACAGATACGCAGTATTTT.

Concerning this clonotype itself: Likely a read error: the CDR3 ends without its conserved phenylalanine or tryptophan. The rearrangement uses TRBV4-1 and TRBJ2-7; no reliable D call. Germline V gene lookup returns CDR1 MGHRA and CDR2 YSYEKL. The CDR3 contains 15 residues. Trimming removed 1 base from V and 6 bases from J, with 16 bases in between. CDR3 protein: CASSQGSLVPREQYL. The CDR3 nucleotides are TGCGCCAGCAGCCAAGGGTCGCTAGTACCTCGCGAGCAGTACCTC.

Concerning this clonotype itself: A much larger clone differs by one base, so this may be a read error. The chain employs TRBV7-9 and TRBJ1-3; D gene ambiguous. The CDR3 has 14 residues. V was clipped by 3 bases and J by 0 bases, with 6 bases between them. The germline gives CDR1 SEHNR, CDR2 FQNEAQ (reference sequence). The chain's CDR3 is CASSFDHSGNTIYF. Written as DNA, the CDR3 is TGTGCCAGCAGCTTCGACCACTCTGGAAACACCATATATTTT.

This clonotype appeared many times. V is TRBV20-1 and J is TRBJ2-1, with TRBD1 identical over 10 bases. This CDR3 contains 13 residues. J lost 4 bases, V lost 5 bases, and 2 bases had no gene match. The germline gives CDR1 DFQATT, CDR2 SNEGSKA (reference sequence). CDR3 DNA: TGCAGTGCTGGGACAGGGGCGTACAATGAGCAGTTCTTC. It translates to CSAGTGAYNEQFF.

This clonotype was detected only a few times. The CDR3 DNA follows: TGCAGCGTTGAACAGGGGCCCACTGAAGCTTTCTTT. Its translation is CSVEQGPTEAFF. V usage is TRBV29-1 and J usage is TRBJ1-1, with D tentatively TRBD1 (6 bases). The ends were cut back, 2 bases at V and 4 bases at J, with 8 bases in the middle. Germline lookup yields CDR1 SQVTM and CDR2 ANQGSEA. CDR3 length: 12 residues.

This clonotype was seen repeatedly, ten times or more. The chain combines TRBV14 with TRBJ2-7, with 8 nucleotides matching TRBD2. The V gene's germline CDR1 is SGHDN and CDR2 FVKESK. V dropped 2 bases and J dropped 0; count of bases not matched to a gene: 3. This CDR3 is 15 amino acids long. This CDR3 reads CASSQTLAASYEQYF. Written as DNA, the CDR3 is TGTGCCAGCAGCCAAACACTAGCGGCCTCCTACGAGCAGTACTTC. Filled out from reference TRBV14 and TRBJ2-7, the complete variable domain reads EAGVTQFPSHSVIEKGQTVTLRCDPISGHDNLYWYRRVMGKEIKFLLHFVKESKQDESGMPNNRFLAERTGGTYSTLKVQPAELEDSGVYFCASSQTLAASYEQYFGPGTRLTVT.

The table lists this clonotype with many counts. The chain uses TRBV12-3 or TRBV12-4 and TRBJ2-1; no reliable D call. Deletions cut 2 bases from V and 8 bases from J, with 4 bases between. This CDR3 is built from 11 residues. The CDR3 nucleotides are TGTGCCAGCAGTTTACGGTATGAGCAGTTCTTC. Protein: CASSLRYEQFF.